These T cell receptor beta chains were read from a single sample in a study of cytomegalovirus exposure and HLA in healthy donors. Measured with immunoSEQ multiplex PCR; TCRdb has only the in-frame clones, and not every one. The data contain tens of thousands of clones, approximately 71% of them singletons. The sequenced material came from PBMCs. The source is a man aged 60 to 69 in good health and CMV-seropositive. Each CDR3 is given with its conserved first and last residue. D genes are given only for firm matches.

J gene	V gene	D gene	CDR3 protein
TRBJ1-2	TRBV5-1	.	CASSLDTPSYGYTF
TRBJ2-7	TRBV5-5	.	CASSLAQGFPYEQYF
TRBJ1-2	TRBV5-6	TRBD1	CASSLRTGSYGYTF
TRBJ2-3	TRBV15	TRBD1	CATSRPLTGQGGDTQYF
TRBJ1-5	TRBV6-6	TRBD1	CASSTGDGNQPQHF
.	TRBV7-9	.	CASSATEYEQYF
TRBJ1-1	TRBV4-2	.	CASSQEVILMNTEAFF
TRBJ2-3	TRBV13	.	CASSSTGLDTDTQYF
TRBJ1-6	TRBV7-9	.	CASGHNNSPLHF
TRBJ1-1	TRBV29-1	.	CSGRQRGTEAFF
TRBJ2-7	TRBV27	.	CASSLAGSYEQYF
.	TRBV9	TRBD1	CASSVAPGQSYEQYF
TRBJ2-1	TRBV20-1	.	CSASIVREQFF
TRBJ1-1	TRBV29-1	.	CSVSQTVNTEAFF
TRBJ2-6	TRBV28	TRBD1	CASSPEGQGSGANVLTF
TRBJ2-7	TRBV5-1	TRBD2	CASSLRLAGEDEQYF
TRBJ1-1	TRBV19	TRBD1	CASSITGVNTEAFF
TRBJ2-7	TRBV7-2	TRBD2	CASTGGLADYEQYF
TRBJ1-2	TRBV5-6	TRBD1	CASSPRTGFYGYTF
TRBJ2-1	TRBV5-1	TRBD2	CASSLESGGVVDEQFF
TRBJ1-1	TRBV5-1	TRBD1	CASSSDRAVRTEAFF
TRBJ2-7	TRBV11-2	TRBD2	CASSPPGLAGLSYEQYF
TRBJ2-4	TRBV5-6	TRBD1	CASSEGGRVLAKNIQYF
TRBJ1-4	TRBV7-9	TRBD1	CASSLQGQARNEKLFF
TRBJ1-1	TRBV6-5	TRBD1	CASSRRDSSLEGVFF
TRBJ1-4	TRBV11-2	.	CASSLEVRLMVGTNEKLFF
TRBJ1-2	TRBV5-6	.	CASRSWGQESNGYTF
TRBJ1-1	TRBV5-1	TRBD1	CASSLQALSDREAFF
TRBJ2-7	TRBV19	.	CASSSNMGSSYEQYF
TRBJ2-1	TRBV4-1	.	CASSQVNLVSYNEQFF
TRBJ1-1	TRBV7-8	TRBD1	CASSSSTGGYTEAFF
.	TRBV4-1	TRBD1	CASSFGTGNYEQYF
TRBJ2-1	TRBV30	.	CALLGHRSFDEQFF
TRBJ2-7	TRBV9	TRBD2	CASSPQMLAGGYEQYF
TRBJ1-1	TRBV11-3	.	CASSSPTSLGAVAFF
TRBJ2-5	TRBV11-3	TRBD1	CASGQGNKETQYF
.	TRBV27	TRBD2	CASSRTSGATYEQYF
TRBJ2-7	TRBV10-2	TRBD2	CASSGGRLSYEQYF
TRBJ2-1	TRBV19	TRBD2	CASSPVVIAGDEQFF
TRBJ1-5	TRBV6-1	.	CASSETPDSNYSNQPQHF
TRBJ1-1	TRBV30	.	CAWPQSGTPYTEAFF
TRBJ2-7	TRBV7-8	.	CASTPHARGEQYF
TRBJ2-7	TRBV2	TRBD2	CASTLLRTSSYEQYF
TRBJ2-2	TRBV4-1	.	CASSQGTGWPGELFF
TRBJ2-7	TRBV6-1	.	CASRHRDSYEQYF
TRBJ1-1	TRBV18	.	CASSPRLGETSEAFF
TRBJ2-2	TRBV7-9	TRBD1	CASSPRGTGGNLNTGELFF
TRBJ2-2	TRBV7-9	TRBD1	CASSFYRGRIGELFF
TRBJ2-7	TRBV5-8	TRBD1	CASSLDRDREDEQYF
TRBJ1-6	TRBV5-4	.	CASSFTPGQNSPLHF
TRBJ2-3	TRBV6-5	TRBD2	CASRTSGNTQYF
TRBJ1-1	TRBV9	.	CASSPYQNTEAFF
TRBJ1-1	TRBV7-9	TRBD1	CASSFSGTVNTEAFF
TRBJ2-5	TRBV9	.	CASSDRVGQETQYF